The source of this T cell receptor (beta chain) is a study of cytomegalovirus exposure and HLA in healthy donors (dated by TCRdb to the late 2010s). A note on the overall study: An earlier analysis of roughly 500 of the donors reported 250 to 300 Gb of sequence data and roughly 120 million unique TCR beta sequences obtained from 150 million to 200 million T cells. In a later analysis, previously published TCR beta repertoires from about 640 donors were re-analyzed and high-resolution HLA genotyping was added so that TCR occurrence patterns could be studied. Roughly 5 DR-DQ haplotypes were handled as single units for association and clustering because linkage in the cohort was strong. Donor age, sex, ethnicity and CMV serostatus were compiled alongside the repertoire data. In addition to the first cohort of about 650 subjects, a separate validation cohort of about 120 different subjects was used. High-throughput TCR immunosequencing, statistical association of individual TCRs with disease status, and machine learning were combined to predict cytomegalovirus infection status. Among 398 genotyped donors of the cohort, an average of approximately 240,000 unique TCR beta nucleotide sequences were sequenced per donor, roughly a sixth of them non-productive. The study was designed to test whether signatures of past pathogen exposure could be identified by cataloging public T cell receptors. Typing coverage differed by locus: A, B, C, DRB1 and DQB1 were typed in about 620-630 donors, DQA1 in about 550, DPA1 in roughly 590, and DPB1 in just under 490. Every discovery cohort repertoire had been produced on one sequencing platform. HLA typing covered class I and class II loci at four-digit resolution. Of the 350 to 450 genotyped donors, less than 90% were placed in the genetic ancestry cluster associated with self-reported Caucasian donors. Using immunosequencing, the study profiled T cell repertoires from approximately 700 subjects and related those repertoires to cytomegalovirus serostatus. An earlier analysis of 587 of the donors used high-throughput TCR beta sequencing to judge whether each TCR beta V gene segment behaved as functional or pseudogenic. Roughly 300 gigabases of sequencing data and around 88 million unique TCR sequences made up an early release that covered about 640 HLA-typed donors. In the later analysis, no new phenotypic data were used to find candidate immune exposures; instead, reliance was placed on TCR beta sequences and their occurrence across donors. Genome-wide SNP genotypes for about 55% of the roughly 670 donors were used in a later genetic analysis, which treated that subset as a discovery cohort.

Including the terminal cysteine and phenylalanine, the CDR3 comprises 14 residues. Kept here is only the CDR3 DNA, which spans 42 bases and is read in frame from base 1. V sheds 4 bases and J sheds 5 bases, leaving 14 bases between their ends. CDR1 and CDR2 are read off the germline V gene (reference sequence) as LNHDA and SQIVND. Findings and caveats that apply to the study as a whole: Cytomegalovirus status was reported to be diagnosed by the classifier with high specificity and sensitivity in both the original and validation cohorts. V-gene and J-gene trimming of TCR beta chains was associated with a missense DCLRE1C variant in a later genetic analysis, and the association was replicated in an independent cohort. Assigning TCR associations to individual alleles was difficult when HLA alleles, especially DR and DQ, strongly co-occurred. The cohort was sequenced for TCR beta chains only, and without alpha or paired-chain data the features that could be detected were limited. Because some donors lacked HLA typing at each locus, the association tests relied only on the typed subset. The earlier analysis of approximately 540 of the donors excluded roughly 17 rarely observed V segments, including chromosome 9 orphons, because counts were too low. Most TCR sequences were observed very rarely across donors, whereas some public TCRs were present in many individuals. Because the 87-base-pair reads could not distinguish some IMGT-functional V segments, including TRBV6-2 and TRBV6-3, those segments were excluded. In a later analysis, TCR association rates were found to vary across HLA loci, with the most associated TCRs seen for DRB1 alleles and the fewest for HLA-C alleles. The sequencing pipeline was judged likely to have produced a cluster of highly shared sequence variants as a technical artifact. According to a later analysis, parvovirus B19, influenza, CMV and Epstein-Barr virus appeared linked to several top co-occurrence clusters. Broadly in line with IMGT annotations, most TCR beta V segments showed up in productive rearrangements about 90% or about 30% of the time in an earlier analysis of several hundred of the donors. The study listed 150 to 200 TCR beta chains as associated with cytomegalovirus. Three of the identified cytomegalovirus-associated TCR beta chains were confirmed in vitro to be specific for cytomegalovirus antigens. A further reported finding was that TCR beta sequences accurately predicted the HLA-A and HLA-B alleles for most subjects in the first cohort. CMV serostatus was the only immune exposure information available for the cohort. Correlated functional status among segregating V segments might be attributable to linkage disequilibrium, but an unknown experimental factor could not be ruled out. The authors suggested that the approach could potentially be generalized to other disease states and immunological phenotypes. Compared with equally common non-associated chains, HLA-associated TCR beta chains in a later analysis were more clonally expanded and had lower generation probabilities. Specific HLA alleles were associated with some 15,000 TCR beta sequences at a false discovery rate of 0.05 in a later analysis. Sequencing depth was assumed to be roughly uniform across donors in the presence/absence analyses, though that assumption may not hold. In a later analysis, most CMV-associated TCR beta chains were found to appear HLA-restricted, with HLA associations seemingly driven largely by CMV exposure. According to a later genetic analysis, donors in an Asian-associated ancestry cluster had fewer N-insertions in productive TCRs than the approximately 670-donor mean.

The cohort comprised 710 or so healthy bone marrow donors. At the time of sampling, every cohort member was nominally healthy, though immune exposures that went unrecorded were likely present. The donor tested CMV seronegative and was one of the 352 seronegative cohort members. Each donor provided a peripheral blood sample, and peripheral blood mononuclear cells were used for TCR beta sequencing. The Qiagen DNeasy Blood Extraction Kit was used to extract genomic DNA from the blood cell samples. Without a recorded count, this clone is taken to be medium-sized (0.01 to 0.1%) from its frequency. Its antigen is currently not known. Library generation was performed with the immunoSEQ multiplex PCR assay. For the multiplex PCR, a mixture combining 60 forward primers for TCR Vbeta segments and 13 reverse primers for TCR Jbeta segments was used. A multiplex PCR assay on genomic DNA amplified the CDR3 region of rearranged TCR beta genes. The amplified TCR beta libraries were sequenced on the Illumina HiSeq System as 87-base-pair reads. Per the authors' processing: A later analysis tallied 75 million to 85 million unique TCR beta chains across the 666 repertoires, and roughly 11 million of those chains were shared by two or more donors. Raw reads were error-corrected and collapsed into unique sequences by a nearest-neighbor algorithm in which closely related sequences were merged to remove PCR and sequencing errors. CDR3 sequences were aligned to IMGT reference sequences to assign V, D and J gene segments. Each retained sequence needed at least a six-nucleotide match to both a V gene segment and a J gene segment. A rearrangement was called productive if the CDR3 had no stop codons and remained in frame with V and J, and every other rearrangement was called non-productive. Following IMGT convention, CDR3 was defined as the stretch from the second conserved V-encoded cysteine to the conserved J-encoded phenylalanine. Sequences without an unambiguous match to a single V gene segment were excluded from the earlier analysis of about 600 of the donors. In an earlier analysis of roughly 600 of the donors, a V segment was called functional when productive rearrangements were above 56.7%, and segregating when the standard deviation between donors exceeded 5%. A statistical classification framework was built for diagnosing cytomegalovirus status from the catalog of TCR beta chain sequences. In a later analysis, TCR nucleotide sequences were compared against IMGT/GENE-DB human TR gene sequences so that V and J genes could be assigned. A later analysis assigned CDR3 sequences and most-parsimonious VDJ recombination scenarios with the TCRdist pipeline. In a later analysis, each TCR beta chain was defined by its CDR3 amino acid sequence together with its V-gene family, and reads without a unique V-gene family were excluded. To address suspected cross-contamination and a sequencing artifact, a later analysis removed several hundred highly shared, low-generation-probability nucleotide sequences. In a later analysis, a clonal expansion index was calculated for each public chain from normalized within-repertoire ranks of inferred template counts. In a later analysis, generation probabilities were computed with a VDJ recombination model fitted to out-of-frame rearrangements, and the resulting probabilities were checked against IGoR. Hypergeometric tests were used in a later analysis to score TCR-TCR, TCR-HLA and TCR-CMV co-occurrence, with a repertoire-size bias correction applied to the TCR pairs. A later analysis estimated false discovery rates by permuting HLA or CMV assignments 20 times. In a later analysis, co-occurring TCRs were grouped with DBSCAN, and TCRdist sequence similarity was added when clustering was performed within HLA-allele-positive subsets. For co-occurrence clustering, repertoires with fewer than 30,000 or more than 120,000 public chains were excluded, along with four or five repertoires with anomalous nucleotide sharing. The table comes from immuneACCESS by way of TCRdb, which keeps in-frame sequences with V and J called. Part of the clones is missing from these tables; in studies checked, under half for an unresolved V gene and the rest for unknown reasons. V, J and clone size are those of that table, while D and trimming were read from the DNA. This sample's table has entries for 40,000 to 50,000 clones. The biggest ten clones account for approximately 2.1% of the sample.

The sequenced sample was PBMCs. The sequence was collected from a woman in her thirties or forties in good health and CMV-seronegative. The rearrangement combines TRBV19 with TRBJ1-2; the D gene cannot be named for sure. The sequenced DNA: TGTGCCAGTAGTAAAATCGGCCTCAGGTATGGCTACACCTTC. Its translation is CASSKIGLRYGYTF. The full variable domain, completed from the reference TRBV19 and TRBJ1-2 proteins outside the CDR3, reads DGGITQSPKYLFRKEGQNVTLSCEQNLNHDAMYWYRQDPGQGLRLIYYSQIVNDFQKGDIAEGYSVSREKKESFPLTVTSAQKNPTAFYLCASSKIGLRYGYTFGSGTRLTVV.